What follows is one T cell receptor beta chain and its context. The antigen remains undetermined. Trimming shortened V by 0 bases and J by 6 bases, and 12 bases separated the two germline ends. CDR1 is MRHNA and CDR2 is SNTAGT in the germline V gene. The CDR3 consists of 15 residues. TCRdb keeps only in-frame clones here, not all; method: immunoSEQ multiplex PCR. Here the sample spans roughly 400,000 clones, around 91% being singletons. This entry is derived from a study of Ad26.COV2.S vaccination and SARS-CoV-2 variants. Study-level points and caveats: Those who received the vaccine showed greater spike-specific TCR breadth than those given placebo.

Described treatment: roughly 18 received Ad26.COV2.S at low or high dose, single or two shots; roughly five received placebo; per-sample allocation not given. Repertoires come from day 63 after the first vaccine or placebo injection. The TCR comes from a person aged 18 to 59 who received the Ad26.COV2.S COVID-19 vaccine or a placebo. This rearrangement joins TRBV6-4 to TRBJ2-1, with D perhaps matching TRBD1 or TRBD2 (5 bases each). The input for sequencing was peripheral blood, taken in a trial of Ad26.COV2.S vaccine versus placebo. CDR3 DNA: TGTGCCAGCAGTGACTCGGGACGACGAGGCAATGAGCAGTTCTTC. Translating it yields CASSDSGRRGNEQFF.